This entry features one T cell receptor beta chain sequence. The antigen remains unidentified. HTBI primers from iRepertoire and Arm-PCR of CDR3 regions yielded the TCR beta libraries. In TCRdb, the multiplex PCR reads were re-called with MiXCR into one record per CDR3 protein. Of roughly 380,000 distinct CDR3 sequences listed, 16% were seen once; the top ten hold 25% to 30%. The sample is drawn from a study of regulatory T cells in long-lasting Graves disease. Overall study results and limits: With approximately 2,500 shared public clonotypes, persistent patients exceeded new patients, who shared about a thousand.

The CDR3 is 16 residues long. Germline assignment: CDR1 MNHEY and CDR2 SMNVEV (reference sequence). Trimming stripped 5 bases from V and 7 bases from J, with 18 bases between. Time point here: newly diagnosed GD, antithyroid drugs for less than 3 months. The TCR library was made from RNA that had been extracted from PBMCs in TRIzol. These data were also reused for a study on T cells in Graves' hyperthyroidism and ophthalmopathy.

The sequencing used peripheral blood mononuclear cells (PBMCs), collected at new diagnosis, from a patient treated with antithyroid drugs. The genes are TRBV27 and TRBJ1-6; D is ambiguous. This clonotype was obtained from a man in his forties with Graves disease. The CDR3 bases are TGTGCCAGCAGTCCCTCCTTGGTCAGTCGGAATTCACCCCTCCACTTT. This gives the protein CASSPSLVSRNSPLHF.